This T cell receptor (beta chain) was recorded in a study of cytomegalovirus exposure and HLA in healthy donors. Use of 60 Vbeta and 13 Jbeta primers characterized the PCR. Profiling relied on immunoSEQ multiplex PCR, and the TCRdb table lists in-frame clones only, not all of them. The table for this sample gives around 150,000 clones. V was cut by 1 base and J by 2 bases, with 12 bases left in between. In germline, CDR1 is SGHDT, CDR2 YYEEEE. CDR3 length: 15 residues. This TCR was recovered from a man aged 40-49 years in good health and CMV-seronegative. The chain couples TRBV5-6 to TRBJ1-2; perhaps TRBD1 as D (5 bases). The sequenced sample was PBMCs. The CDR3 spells CASSLLAGSNYGYTF. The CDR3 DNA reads TGTGCCAGCAGCTTGTTAGCAGGGTCCAACTATGGCTACACCTTC.